The rows below give T cell receptor beta chains drawn from one sample of a study of identical twins. One entry per CDR3 protein, called by TCRdb with MiXCR from the 5' RACE reads. The repertoire has roughly 490,000 distinct CDR3 sequences, roughly 13% of them found once; the top ten carry 0.95% to 1%. The data were also submitted as part of a second study, on yellow fever vaccine responses in identical twins.

What was sequenced was CD4+ T cells sorted from blood. The receptors come from a young woman in good health. CDR3s include the opening cysteine and the closing phenylalanine or tryptophan. A D gene is named only where the DNA matches it firmly. The size entry is marked missing in some rows and otherwise reads once, few, many or a size class.

v_gene,d_gene,abundance,j_gene,CDR3nt,CDR3aa
TRBV20-1,.,many,TRBJ1-1,TGCAGTGCTAGATTGGGGGGGCTCTCTGAAGCTTTCTTT,CSARLGGLSEAFF
TRBV24-1,.,.,TRBJ2-5,TGTGCCACCAGTGACCGAAGGGCAGGGCAAGAGACCCAGTACTTC,CATSDRRAGQETQYF
TRBV6-1,TRBD1,many,TRBJ1-5,TGTGCCAGCAGAGGACAGGCTGGGGGTCAGCCCCAGCATTTT,CASRGQAGGQPQHF
TRBV4-3,TRBD2,few,TRBJ2-2,TGCGCCAGCAGCCGATTCACGACTAGCTCTGGGGAGCTGTTTTTT,CASSRFTTSSGELFF
TRBV18,.,few,TRBJ2-7,TGTGCCAGCTCACCTGGACCAGGGACACTCTACGAGCAGTACTTC,CASSPGPGTLYEQYF
TRBV5-1,.,many,TRBJ2-1,TGCGCCAGCAGCGGAGTAGGGTACAATGAGCAGTTCTTC,CASSGVGYNEQFF
TRBV12-3/TRBV12-4,TRBD2,many,TRBJ2-1,TGTGCCAGCACCGTCAGAACTAGCGGGAGCAATGAGCAGTTCTTC,CASTVRTSGSNEQFF
TRBV25-1,TRBD2,.,TRBJ2-1,TGTGCCAGCAGCGAGGGACTAGCGATGGACTACAATGAGCAGTTCTTC,CASSEGLAMDYNEQFF
TRBV20-1,.,.,TRBJ1-2,TGCAGTGCTAGAGAAGGGAGGAACTATGGCTACACCTTC,CSAREGRNYGYTF
TRBV7-2,TRBD1,few,TRBJ1-5,TGTGCCAGCAGCCCACAGGGGGGAGGAAGGCCCCAGCATTTT,CASSPQGGGRPQHF
TRBV3-1,TRBD2,.,TRBJ2-7,TGTGCCAGCAGCCAAGATTGGCGGGGGGCCGACTACGAGCAGTACTTC,CASSQDWRGADYEQYF
TRBV12-3/TRBV12-4,TRBD1,few,TRBJ1-1,TGTGCCAGCGGCGCGCAGGGGGAATTGAACACTGAAGCTTTCTTT,CASGAQGELNTEAFF
TRBV6-2/TRBV6-3,.,few,TRBJ2-7,TGTGCCAGCGTTTCAGGTCTCTACGAGCAGTACTTC,CASVSGLYEQYF
TRBV5-1,TRBD1,.,TRBJ2-1,TGCGCCAGCAGCGTAAAACAACCGGGACAGGGACTCAATGAGCAGTTCTTC,CASSVKQPGQGLNEQFF
TRBV29-1,.,few,TRBJ2-1,TGCAGCGCTAAGGTTGACAGGCAGTTCTTC,CSAKVDRQFF
TRBV10-3,TRBD1,few,TRBJ2-3,TGTGCCATCAGTGGGACCGGGACAGGGGTACTGTCTACGCAGTATTTT,CAISGTGTGVLSTQYF
TRBV28,.,.,TRBJ2-7,TGTGCCAGTCTCGGACGTCCCTCCTACGAGCAGTACTTC,CASLGRPSYEQYF
TRBV12-3/TRBV12-4,.,.,TRBJ2-2,TGTGCCAGCAGTTGGCGGGGTAGGGTTGCCGGGGAGCTGTTTTTT,CASSWRGRVAGELFF
TRBV3-1,.,few,TRBJ2-1,TGTGCCAGCAGCCACCCCCCTTTGCGGACGATCTCCTACAATGAGCAGTTCTTC,CASSHPPLRTISYNEQFF
TRBV19,.,.,TRBJ2-1,TGTGCCAGTAGTATCTATGGAGGGGCCTCCTACAATGAGCAGTTCTTC,CASSIYGGASYNEQFF
TRBV6-6,.,.,TRBJ1-1,TGTGCCAGCAGCTTGGAGCATAGGGGAGCTTTCTTT,CASSLEHRGAFF
TRBV29-1,TRBD2,few,TRBJ2-1,TGCAGCGTTGTTCTAGCGGGCTCCTACAATGAGCAGTTCTTC,CSVVLAGSYNEQFF
TRBV29-1,.,many,TRBJ2-2,TGCAGCGTTTGGGTCGGGGAGCTGTTTTTT,CSVWVGELFF
TRBV30,.,.,TRBJ1-1,TGTGCCTGGAGGCAGGGGATCCTTGCTGAAGCTTTCTTT,CAWRQGILAEAFF
TRBV7-2,.,few,TRBJ2-3,TGTGCCAGCAGCTTAGGGGGCTTCCTCACAGATACGCAGTATTTT,CASSLGGFLTDTQYF
TRBV3-1,TRBD1,many,TRBJ1-1,TGTGCCAGCAGCCCCGGGACAGAGATGAACACTGAAGCTTTCTTT,CASSPGTEMNTEAFF
TRBV9,TRBD2,many,TRBJ2-3,TGTGCCAGCAGCGTTCTGACTAGCGGGGGCACAGATACGCAGTATTTT,CASSVLTSGGTDTQYF
TRBV4-1,.,few,TRBJ2-5,TGCGCCAGCAGCCGCGAAAAGGGGATAGGTTTACAAGAGACCCAGTACTTC,CASSREKGIGLQETQYF
TRBV6-2/TRBV6-3,.,few,TRBJ1-1,TGTGCCAGCCGGTGGGGGAGCACTGAAGCTTTCTTT,CASRWGSTEAFF
TRBV4-2,TRBD2,many,TRBJ2-3,TGTGCCAGCAGCCAACCTGCTAGCGGGGGGCCAAGCACAGATACGCAGTATTTT,CASSQPASGGPSTDTQYF
TRBV6-2/TRBV6-3,.,.,TRBJ2-7,TGTGCCAGCAGTTACCCAGCGGCGACTCTCTACGAGCAGTACTTC,CASSYPAATLYEQYF
TRBV3-1,.,.,TRBJ1-6,TGTGCCAGCAGCCAAGATCTGGCAGCTAATTCACCCCTCCACTTT,CASSQDLAANSPLHF
TRBV5-1,.,.,TRBJ2-2,TGCGCCAGCAGCTCCTTCAGGGGGGTGGACACCGGGGAGCTGTTTTTT,CASSSFRGVDTGELFF
TRBV6-2/TRBV6-3,.,few,TRBJ2-7,TGTGCCAGCAGACCCAGGAGGGACAGACTATACGAGCAGTACTTC,CASRPRRDRLYEQYF
TRBV2,.,.,TRBJ2-5,TGTGCCAGCAGTGGAGGCGGACTCCAAGAGACCCAGTACTTC,CASSGGGLQETQYF
TRBV20-1,TRBD2,.,TRBJ2-5,TGCAGTGTTGTTGCTGTCGGGAGGCAAGAGACCCAGTACTTC,CSVVAVGRQETQYF
TRBV5-6,.,.,TRBJ1-4,TGTGCCGCCACCTGGGACATCCGGGAAAAACTGTTTTTT,CAATWDIREKLFF